These 19 T cell receptor beta chains were sequenced from one sample in a study of identical twins. TCRdb fed the 5' RACE reads into MiXCR, producing one record per CDR3 protein. The sample carries 700,000 to 950,000 distinct CDR3 sequences, around an eighth recorded once. This sample was shared with a second study, whose subject was yellow fever vaccine responses in identical twins.

The source material was PBMCs. The receptors originated from a young woman in good health.

The sample holds one count of this clonotype. The chain uses TRBV9 and TRBJ2-3; TRBD2 is a possible D gene (5 bases). V was shortened by 0 bases and J by 2 bases, with 10 bases between the two germline ends. Germline V lookup: CDR1 SGDLS, CDR2 YYNGEE. CDR3 length: 15 amino acids. The CDR3, as DNA: TGTGCCAGCAGCGTAGTAGACGGGGACACAGATACGCAGTATTTT. This encodes CASSVVDGDTDTQYF.

The rearrangement uses TRBV27 and TRBJ1-1; possibly TRBD1 for D (5 bases). Germline CDR1 reads MNHEY; CDR2 reads SMNVEV (reference sequence). The V gene lost 4 bases and the J gene lost 4 bases, with 16 bases spanning the gap. The CDR3 is 15 residues long. The CDR3, as DNA: TGTGCCAGCAGTTCCGCGCAGGGTGGTGGCACTGAAGCTTTCTTT. Encoded protein: CASSSAQGGGTEAFF.

This clonotype has ten or more counts. V usage is TRBV6-1 and J usage is TRBJ2-2; 7 bases map to TRBD1. Per germline, CDR1 MNHNS and CDR2 SASEGT. V dropped 6 bases and J dropped 3; count of bases not matched to a gene: 10. This CDR3 spans 16 amino acids. CDR3 protein: CASRRQGVTDTGELFF. The DNA for the CDR3 is TGTGCCAGCAGAAGACAGGGTGTAACGGACACCGGGGAGCTGTTTTTT.

V gene TRBV5-6 combines with J gene TRBJ2-5, with D possibly matching TRBD1 (8 bases). Trimming shortened V by 2 bases and J by 5 bases, and 13 bases separated the two germline ends. CDR3 length: 14 amino acids. Looked up from germline, CDR1 is SGHDT and CDR2 is YYEEEE. CDR3 sequence reads: CASSFTGGGETQYF. Here the CDR3 DNA reads TGTGCCAGCAGCTTTACAGGGGGGGGCGAGACCCAGTACTTC.

This clonotype was counted only a few times. The gene calls are TRBV7-9 and TRBJ1-2, with TRBD1 matching 10 bases. From germline, CDR1 is SEHNR and CDR2 FQNEAQ (reference sequence). The V segment lost 3 bases and the J segment 7 bases; nucleotides outside the gene matches: 2. The CDR3 sequence is 13 residues long. CDR3 in DNA: TGTGCCAGCAGCTTGGACAGGGGGGTTGGCTACACCTTC. As protein: CASSLDRGVGYTF.

The chain employs TRBV7-9 and TRBJ1-5; a possible D gene is TRBD1 (6 bases). V dropped 3 bases and J dropped 4 bases, with 10 bases sitting between them. There are 14 residues in the CDR3. Germline assignment: CDR1 SEHNR and CDR2 FQNEAQ (reference sequence). In DNA form, the CDR3 reads TGTGCCAGCAGCTTTATAGGACAGAATCAGCCCCAGCATTTT. This translates into CASSFIGQNQPQHF.

This clonotype was observed a handful of times. CDR3 in amino acids: CASSGRAELTDTQYF. CDR3 sequence (DNA): TGTGCCAGCAGCGGAAGGGCAGAACTCACAGATACGCAGTATTTT. V is TRBV7-2 and J is TRBJ2-3; D not resolved. CDR1 and CDR2 (germline): SGHTA, FQGNSA. This CDR3 is built from 15 residues. The V end was cut by 5 bases, the J end by 2 bases, with 14 bases between.

This clonotype has at least ten counts. In nucleotides, the CDR3 is TGTGCCAGCAGTCCACGTAGACTAGCGGGGAACACCGGGGAGCTGTTTTTT. It encodes CASSPRRLAGNTGELFF. The V gene is TRBV6-1, the J gene TRBJ2-2, with TRBD2 matching 10 bases. The CDR3 length is 17 residues. The V segment lost 5 bases and the J segment 1 base; nucleotides outside the gene matches: 7. Germline V lookup: CDR1 MNHNS, CDR2 SASEGT.

In its sample, this clonotype was seen many times. The chain is built from TRBV28 and TRBJ2-1, with 7 bases identical to TRBD1. The ends lost 6 bases at V and 8 bases at J; junction bases unmatched: 7. The CDR3 consists of 13 residues. The germline V gene has CDR1 MDHEN and CDR2 SYDVKM. For the CDR3, the DNA is TGTGCCAGCAGGGCAGGGGGAAGGGATGAGCAGTTCTTC. Its protein is CASRAGGRDEQFF.

The chain is built from TRBV4-2 and TRBJ2-1, with 7 bases lining up with TRBD2. V lost 1 base, J lost 8 bases, and 5 bases stayed unmatched. Germline values: CDR1 LGHNA, CDR2 YNFKEQ. CDR3 length: 14 residues. The chain's CDR3 is CASSQGLADDEQFF. CDR3 nucleotide sequence: TGTGCCAGCAGCCAAGGGCTAGCGGACGATGAGCAGTTCTTC.

This clonotype was seen a handful of times. The J gene is TRBJ2-7, the V gene TRBV3-1, with D possibly being TRBD1 or TRBD2 (5 bases each). The germline V and J ends were trimmed by 1 base and 2 bases, with 9 bases remaining between them. Germline CDR1 reads LGHDT; CDR2 reads YNNKEL (reference sequence). The CDR3 contains 14 residues. CDR3 sequence (DNA): TGTGCCAGCAGCCAAGGGGACGGGCCCTACGAGCAGTACTTC. Translation: CASSQGDGPYEQYF.

The table lists this clonotype with many counts. A junction boundary mismatches the germline segment, possibly from a read error. The V gene is TRBV28, the J gene TRBJ2-2; 10 positions agree with TRBD2. Per the germline V gene, CDR1 is MDHEN and CDR2 is SYDVKM. CDR3 size: 13 residues. Here the CDR3 reads CATSSGGPIELFF. The CDR3 DNA reads TGTGCCACCAGTAGCGGGGGGCCTATTGAGCTGTTTTTT.

The chain recombines TRBV7-2 with TRBJ2-2, with 8 bases lining up with TRBD2. Trimming removed 4 bases from V and 7 bases from J; junction bases left unmatched: 14. The V gene's germline CDR1 is SGHTA and CDR2 FQGNSA. The length of the CDR3 is 17 residues. This CDR3 reads CASSSTGGRLLSGELFF. The CDR3 DNA is TGTGCCAGCAGCTCTACGGGGGGGCGTTTGTTAAGCGGGGAGCTGTTTTTT.

This clonotype was detected ten times or more. The chain uses TRBV29-1 and TRBJ2-3, with D possibly TRBD2 on 6 matching bases. V lost 3 bases and J 0 bases, leaving 13 bases between the germline ends. The CDR3 length is 15 residues. Per the germline V gene, CDR1 is SQVTM and CDR2 is ANQGSEA. The CDR3 protein is CSVEFLALSTDTQYF. In DNA form, the CDR3 reads TGCAGCGTTGAGTTTCTAGCGCTGAGCACAGATACGCAGTATTTT.

V and J are TRBV10-3 and TRBJ1-4, with 7 bases identical to TRBD1. There are 13 residues in the CDR3. The J segment lost 5 bases and the V segment lost 8 bases, leaving 5 bases of the junction unmatched. CDR1 and CDR2 from the germline V gene are ENHRY and SYGVKD. CDR3 DNA: TGTGCCATCGGATCACAGGGGAATGAAAAACTGTTTTTT. Residues: CAIGSQGNEKLFF.

The table lists this clonotype with a few counts. This chain links TRBV6-2 or TRBV6-3 with TRBJ2-5; 7 positions match TRBD2. Per germline, CDR1 MNHEY and CDR2 SVGEGT. Trimming removed 5 bases from V and 2 bases from J; junction bases left unmatched: 11. This CDR3 is 16 amino acids long. The CDR3 reads CASSTASGLQQETQYF. CDR3 bases: TGTGCCAGCAGTACAGCTAGCGGACTACAACAAGAGACCCAGTACTTC.

This clonotype has just a few counts. The gene calls are TRBV5-5 and TRBJ1-1, with no clear D. Germline assignment: CDR1 SGHKS and CDR2 YYEKEE (reference sequence). V lost 2 bases, J lost 1 base, and 18 bases lay in between. The CDR3 extends over 17 amino acids. CDR3 sequence: CASSFAVTTVKNTEAFF. DNA for the CDR3: TGTGCCAGCAGCTTTGCGGTGACGACTGTTAAGAACACTGAAGCTTTCTTT.

This clonotype was detected only a few times. CDR3 coding DNA: TGTGCCAGCAGGTGGTGGGGACAGTCCCAAACCGGGGAGCTGTTTTTT. Protein product: CASRWWGQSQTGELFF. The V and J genes are TRBV6-1 and TRBJ2-2, with 7 bases matching TRBD1. Unmatched junction bases numbered 12, after V lost 6 bases and J lost 5 bases. Looked up from germline, CDR1 is MNHNS and CDR2 is SASEGT. This CDR3 has 16 residues.

This clonotype was seen only a few times. The J gene is TRBJ1-1, the V gene TRBV2, with 7 bases that match TRBD1. Germline CDR1 and CDR2: SNHLY and FYNNEI. The CDR3 runs 14 residues. V was clipped by 6 bases and J by 7 bases; unmatched bases: 11. The CDR3 loop is CASSDTYRGNEAFF. In nucleotides, the CDR3 is TGTGCCAGCAGCGATACTTACAGGGGTAATGAAGCTTTCTTT.